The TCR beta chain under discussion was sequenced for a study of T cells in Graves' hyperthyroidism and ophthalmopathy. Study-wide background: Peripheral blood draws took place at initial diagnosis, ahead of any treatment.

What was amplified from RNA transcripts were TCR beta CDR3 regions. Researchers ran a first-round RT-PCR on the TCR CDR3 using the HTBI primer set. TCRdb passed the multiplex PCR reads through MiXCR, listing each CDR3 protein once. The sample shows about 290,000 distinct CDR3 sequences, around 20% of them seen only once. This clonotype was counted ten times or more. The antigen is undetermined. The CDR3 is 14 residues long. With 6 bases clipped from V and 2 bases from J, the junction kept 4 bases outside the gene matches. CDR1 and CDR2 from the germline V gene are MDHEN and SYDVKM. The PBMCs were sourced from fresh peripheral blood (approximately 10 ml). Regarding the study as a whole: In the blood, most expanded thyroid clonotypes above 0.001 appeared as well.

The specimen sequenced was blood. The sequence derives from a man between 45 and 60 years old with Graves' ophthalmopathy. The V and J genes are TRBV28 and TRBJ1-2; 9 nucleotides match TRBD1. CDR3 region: CASRRDRGNYGYTF. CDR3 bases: TGTGCCAGCAGACGCGACAGGGGGAACTATGGCTACACCTTC.